The text below deals with one TCR beta chain. As yet, its antigen is unknown. Germline values: CDR1 DFQATT, CDR2 SNEGSKA (reference sequence). CDR3 length equals 17 residues. The trim removed 6 bases at V and 0 bases at J, leaving 14 bases unmatched. The Oncomine TCR Beta short-read assay generated sequence data from the DNA of cultured CD4+ T cells. TCRdb called the PCR reads again in MiXCR, with one record for every CDR3 protein. Of 14,000 or so distinct CDR3 sequences listed, approximately 71% are singletons. The data belong to a study of vaccination and CD4 T cells after COVID-19. Study-level background: A median of around 70 days (range 14 to 241) separated dose two from the taking of post-vaccine samples.

Treatment here: approximately 9-day PBMC culture with coronavirus spike peptide pools or control peptides (ViraFEST assay). Negative selection enriched CD4+ T cells from cultures at 10 days. The clonotype originates from a human donor who had recovered from COVID-19. The rearrangement links TRBV20-1 to TRBJ2-7; 10 bases map to TRBD2. Sequenced material: CD4+ T cells from blood, cultured in vitro. The CDR3 DNA is TGCAGTGCACCAAATTACATAGCGGGGGGACTCTCCTACGAGCAGTACTTC. Its protein is CSAPNYIAGGLSYEQYF.